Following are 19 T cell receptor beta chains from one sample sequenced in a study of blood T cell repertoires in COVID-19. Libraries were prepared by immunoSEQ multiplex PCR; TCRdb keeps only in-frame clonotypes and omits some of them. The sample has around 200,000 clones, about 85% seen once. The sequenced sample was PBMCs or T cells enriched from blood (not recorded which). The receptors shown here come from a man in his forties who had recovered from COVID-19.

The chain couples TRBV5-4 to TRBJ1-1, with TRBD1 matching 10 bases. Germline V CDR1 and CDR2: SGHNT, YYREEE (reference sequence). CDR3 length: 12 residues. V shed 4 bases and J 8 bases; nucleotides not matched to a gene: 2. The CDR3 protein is CASSRDRGEAFF. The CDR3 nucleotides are TGTGCCAGCAGCCGGGACAGGGGAGAAGCTTTCTTT.

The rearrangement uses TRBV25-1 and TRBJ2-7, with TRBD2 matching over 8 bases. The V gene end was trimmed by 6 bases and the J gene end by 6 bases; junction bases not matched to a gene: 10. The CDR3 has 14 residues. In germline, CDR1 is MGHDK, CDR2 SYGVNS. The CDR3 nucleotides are TGTGCCAGCAGGGCCTCGGGGGGGGCGCGCGAGCAGTACTTC. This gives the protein CASRASGGAREQYF.

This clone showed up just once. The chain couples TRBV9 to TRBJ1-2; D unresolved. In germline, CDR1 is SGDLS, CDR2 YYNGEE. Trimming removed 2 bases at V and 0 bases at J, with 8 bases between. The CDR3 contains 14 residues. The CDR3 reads CASSVGSPNYGYTF. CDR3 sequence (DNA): TGTGCCAGCAGCGTGGGTAGCCCTAACTATGGCTACACCTTC.

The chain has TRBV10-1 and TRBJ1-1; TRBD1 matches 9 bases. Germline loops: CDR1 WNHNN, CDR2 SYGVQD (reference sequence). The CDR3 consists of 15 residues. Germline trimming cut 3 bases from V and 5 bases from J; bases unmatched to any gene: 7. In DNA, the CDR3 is TGCGCCAGCAGTGACTGGACAGGGGCTGGGACTGAAGCTTTCTTT. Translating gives CASSDWTGAGTEAFF.

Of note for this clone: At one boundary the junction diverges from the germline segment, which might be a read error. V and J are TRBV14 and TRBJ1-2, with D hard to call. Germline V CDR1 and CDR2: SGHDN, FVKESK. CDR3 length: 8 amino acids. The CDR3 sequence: CASSHHSF. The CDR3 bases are TGTGCCAGCAGCCATCACAGCTTC.

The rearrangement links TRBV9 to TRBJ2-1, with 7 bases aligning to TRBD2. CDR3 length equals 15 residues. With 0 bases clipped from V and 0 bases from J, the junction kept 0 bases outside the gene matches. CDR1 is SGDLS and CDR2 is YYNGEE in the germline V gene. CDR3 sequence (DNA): TGTGCCAGCAGCGTAGCGGGAGGCTCCTACAATGAGCAGTTCTTC. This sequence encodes CASSVAGGSYNEQFF.

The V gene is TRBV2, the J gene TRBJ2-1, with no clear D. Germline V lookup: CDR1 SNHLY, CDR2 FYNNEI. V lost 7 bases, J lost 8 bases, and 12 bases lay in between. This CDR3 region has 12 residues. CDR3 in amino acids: CASMVTPHEQFF. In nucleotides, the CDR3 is TGTGCCAGCATGGTTACTCCCCATGAGCAGTTCTTC. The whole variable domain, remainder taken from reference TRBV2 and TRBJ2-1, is EPEVTQTPSHQVTQMGQEVILRCVPISNHLYFYWYRQILGQKVEFLVSFYNNEISEKSEIFDDQFSVERPDGSNFTLKIRSTKLEDSAMYFCASMVTPHEQFFGPGTRLTVL.

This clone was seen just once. The CDR3 region has the DNA TGTGCCACCCGGAGGGGCGGCTCCATGAACACTGAAGCTTTCTTT. Amino acids: CATRRGGSMNTEAFF. The chain employs TRBV24-1 and TRBJ1-1; weak D call: TRBD1 (5 bases). This CDR3 is built from 15 residues. V shed 9 bases and J shed 0 bases, with 16 bases lying between them. Germline V gene sequence: CDR1 KGHDR, CDR2 SFDVKD.

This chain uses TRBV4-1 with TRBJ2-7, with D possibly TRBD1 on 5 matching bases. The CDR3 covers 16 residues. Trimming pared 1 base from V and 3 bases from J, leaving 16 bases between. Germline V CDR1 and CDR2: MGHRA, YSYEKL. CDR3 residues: CASSQALQGGSYEQYF. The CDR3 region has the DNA TGCGCCAGCAGCCAAGCCCTGCAGGGTGGAAGCTACGAGCAGTACTTC.

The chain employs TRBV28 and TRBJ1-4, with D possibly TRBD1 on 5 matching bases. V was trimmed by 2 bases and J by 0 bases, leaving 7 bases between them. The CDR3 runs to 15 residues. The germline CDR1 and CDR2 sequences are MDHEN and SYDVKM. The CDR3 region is CASSLRQTTNEKLFF. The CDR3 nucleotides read TGTGCCAGCAGTTTACGACAGACAACTAATGAAAAACTGTTTTTT.

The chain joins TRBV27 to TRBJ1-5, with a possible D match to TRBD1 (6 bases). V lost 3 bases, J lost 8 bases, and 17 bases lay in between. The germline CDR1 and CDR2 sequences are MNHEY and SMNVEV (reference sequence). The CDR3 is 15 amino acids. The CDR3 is CASSLIGDMSEPQHF. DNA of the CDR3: TGTGCCAGCAGTTTGATTGGGGACATGTCAGAGCCCCAGCATTTT.

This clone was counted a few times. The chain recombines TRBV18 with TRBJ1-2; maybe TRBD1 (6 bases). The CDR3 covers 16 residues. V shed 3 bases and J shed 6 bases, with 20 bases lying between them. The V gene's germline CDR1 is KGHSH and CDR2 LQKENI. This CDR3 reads CASSPGDRTVADGYTF. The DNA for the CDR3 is TGTGCCAGCTCACCGGGGGACCGGACAGTGGCGGATGGCTACACCTTC.

CDR3 residues: CASSESPGTGELFF. The CDR3 nucleotides read TGCGCCAGCAGTGAGTCGCCCGGGACCGGGGAGCTGTTTTTT. This rearrangement joins TRBV10-1 to TRBJ2-2, with D unclear. The germline V and J ends were trimmed by 0 bases and 5 bases, with 7 bases remaining between them. CDR3 length: 14 residues. Germline assignment: CDR1 WNHNN and CDR2 SYGVQD (reference sequence).

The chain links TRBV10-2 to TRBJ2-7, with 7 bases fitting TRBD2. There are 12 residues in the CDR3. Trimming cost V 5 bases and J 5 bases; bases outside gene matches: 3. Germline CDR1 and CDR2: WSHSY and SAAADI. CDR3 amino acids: CASSPGGNEQYF. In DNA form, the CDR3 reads TGCGCCAGCAGTCCGGGGGGTAACGAGCAGTACTTC.

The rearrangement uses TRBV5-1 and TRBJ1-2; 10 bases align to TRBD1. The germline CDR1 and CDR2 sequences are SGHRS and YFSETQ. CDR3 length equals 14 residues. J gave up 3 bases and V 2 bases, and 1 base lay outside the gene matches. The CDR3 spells CASSLGTGDYGYTF. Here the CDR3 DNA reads TGCGCCAGCAGCTTAGGGACAGGGGACTATGGCTACACCTTC. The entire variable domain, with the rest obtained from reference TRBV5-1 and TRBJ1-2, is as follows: KAGVTQTPRYLIKTRGQQVTLSCSPISGHRSVSWYQQTPGQGLQFLFEYFSETQRNKGNFPGRFSGRQFSNSRSEMNVSTLELGDSALYLCASSLGTGDYGYTFGSGTRLTVV.

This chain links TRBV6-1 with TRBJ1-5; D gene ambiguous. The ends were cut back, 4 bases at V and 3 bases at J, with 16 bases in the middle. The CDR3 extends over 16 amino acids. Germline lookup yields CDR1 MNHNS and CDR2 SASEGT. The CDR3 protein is CASSAWSGSPNQPQHF. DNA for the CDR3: TGTGCCAGCAGTGCATGGAGTGGCAGCCCCAATCAGCCCCAGCATTTT.

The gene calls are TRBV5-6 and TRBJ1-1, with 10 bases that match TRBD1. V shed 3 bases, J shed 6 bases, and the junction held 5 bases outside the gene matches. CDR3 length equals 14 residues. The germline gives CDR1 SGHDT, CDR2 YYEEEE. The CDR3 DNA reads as TGTGCCAGCAGCTCCGGACAGGGGGAGGCTGAAGCTTTCTTT. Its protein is CASSSGQGEAEAFF.

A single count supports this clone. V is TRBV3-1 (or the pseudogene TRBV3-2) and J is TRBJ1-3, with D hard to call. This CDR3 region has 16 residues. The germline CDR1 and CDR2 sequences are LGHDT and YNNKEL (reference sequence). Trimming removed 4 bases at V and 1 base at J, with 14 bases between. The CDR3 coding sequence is TGTGCCAGCAGCCCTCCCGTAGTTCTATCTGGAAACACCATATATTTT. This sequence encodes CASSPPVVLSGNTIYF.

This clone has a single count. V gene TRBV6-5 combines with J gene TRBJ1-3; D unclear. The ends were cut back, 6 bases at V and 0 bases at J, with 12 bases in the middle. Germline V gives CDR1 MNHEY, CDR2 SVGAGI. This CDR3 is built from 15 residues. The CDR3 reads CASRRDGISGNTIYF. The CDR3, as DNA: TGTGCCAGCAGACGAGACGGGATCTCTGGAAACACCATATATTTT.